Each of the 19 T cell receptor beta chains below was sequenced from the same sample in a study of shared clonotypes between healthy human individuals. Cells designated naive CD8 were CD45RO-negative and were positively selected for CCR7, with terminally differentiated effector memory CD45RA+ cells excluded. Profiled with immunoSEQ multiplex PCR; TCRdb holds only in-frame clones, not every one. The data hold around 1,900,000 clones, with 93% observed a single time. The sequenced material came from naive CD8+ T cells from PBMCs. These TCRs come from a man aged 18 to 29 in good health. Some clones in this sample may be carry-over from other donors' samples.

The rearrangement joins TRBV29-1 to TRBJ2-1, with 15 nucleotides matching TRBD2. Germline lookup yields CDR1 SQVTM and CDR2 ANQGSEA. The CDR3 runs 15 residues. V shed 4 bases and J 15 bases; nucleotides not matched to a gene: 13. The CDR3 loop reads CSVGPVGLAGGDRFF. The CDR3 DNA follows: TGCAGCGTTGGACCCGTGGGACTAGCGGGAGGTGATCGGTTCTTC.

About this clone: The same CDR3 is also encoded by other DNA sequences in this sample. The V call is TRBV19, the J call TRBJ2-7, with TRBD1 as a possible D gene (6 bases). Trimming cost V 5 bases and J 0 bases, with 8 bases left between them. Germline V gene sequence: CDR1 LNHDA, CDR2 SQIVND (reference sequence). The CDR3 loop spans 13 amino acids. The CDR3 spells CASSGGSSYEQYF. The CDR3 coding sequence is TGTGCCAGTAGTGGGGGCAGCTCCTACGAGCAGTACTTC.

This rearrangement joins TRBV10-3 to TRBJ1-4, with 7 nucleotides matching TRBD1. Losses at the gene ends were 3 bases for V and 3 bases for J; bases not matched to a gene: 4. This CDR3 has 15 amino acids. Germline values: CDR1 ENHRY, CDR2 SYGVKD. The CDR3: CAISDRQGANEKLFF. CDR3 DNA: TGTGCCATCAGTGATCGACAGGGCGCTAATGAAAAACTGTTTTTT.

The CDR3 region is CASSLLWAGGYNEQFF. CDR3 sequence (DNA): TGTGCCAGCAGCTTACTTTGGGCAGGGGGCTACAATGAGCAGTTCTTC. The chain combines TRBV7-6 with TRBJ2-1, with 7 bases fitting TRBD1. The length of the CDR3 is 16 residues. With V trimmed by 2 bases and J by 3 bases, 7 bases remained unmatched. Germline lookup yields CDR1 SGHVS and CDR2 FNYEAQ. Supplemented by reference TRBV7-6 and TRBJ2-1, the full variable domain reads GAGVSQSPRYKVTKRGQDVALRCDPISGHVSLYWYRQALGQGPEFLTYFNYEAQQDKSGLPNDRFSAERPEGSISTLTIQRTEQRDSAMYRCASSLLWAGGYNEQFFGPGTRLTVL.

The sample holds one count of this clone. V usage is TRBV2 and J usage is TRBJ1-2; D possibly corresponds to TRBD1 (5 bases). There are 13 residues in the CDR3. Trimming removed 3 bases from V and 8 bases from J, with 13 bases in between. The germline gives CDR1 SNHLY, CDR2 FYNNEI. The CDR3 bases are TGTGCCAGCAGTGAGGGGGTAGGGGAGGGCTACACCTTC. As protein: CASSEGVGEGYTF. The complete variable domain, with remaining parts taken from reference TRBV2 and TRBJ1-2, reads EPEVTQTPSHQVTQMGQEVILRCVPISNHLYFYWYRQILGQKVEFLVSFYNNEISEKSEIFDDQFSVERPDGSNFTLKIRSTKLEDSAMYFCASSEGVGEGYTFGSGTRLTVV.

This rearrangement joins TRBV11-2 to TRBJ1-2, with 8 bases fitting TRBD1. With 4 bases clipped from V and 6 bases from J, the junction kept 10 bases outside the gene matches. The CDR3 runs 15 residues. Germline values: CDR1 SGHAT, CDR2 FQNNGV. The CDR3 nucleotides are TGTGCCAGCAGCTCTACAGGGGGATCGGCTCATGGCTACACCTTC. Translating it yields CASSSTGGSAHGYTF.

This rearrangement joins TRBV9 to TRBJ1-1; tentatively, D is TRBD1 (5 bases). The CDR3 is 13 amino acids. From germline, CDR1 is SGDLS and CDR2 YYNGEE. V gave up 7 bases and J gave up 11 bases, with 21 bases separating them. The CDR3 coding sequence is TGTGCCAGCTCCATAGGGGCAGGGTTTCCTGCTTTCTTT. Protein sequence: CASSIGAGFPAFF. Looking up the rest from reference TRBV9 and TRBJ1-1 gives the full variable domain: DSGVTQTPKHLITATGQRVTLRCSPRSGDLSVYWYQQSLDQGLQFLIQYYNGEERAKGNILERFSAQQFPDLHSELNLSSLELGDSALYFCASSIGAGFPAFFGQGTRLTVV.

V is TRBV5-1 and J is TRBJ2-1; 8 bases align to TRBD1. The CDR3 is 16 amino acids. V shed 1 base, J shed 5 bases, and the junction held 8 bases outside the gene matches. From germline, CDR1 is SGHRS and CDR2 YFSETQ. CDR3 bases: TGCGCCAGCAGCTTGATTCTGCAGGGGGCTAACAATGAGCAGTTCTTC. Its translation: CASSLILQGANNEQFF.

The CDR3 DNA is TGTGCCAGCAGCTCGGAATCGGGACACCTTCCCCACAATGAGCAGTTCTTC. Translation gives CASSSESGHLPHNEQFF. The chain recombines TRBV11-1 with TRBJ2-1; D might be TRBD1 (6 bases). This CDR3 has 17 residues. Germline CDR1 and CDR2: SGHAT and FQDESV (reference sequence). The V gene lost 4 bases and the J gene lost 5 bases, with 21 bases spanning the gap. The whole variable domain, filled in from reference TRBV11-1 and TRBJ2-1, reads EAEVAQSPRYKITEKSQAVAFWCDPISGHATLYWYRQILGQGPELLVQFQDESVVDDSQLPKDRFSAERLKGVDSTLKIQPAELGDSAMYLCASSSESGHLPHNEQFFGPGTRLTVL.

Points on this clone: The same CDR3 arises from other DNA sequences in this sample as well. The rearrangement uses TRBV29-1 and TRBJ2-5; 9 bases fit TRBD1. Germline CDR1 is SQVTM and CDR2 is ANQGSEA. Trimming took 6 bases from V and 4 from J; bases not matched to a gene: 9. This CDR3 region has 14 residues. CDR3 nucleotide sequence: TGCAGCGTGACAGGGGGACAGGGTGTAGAGACCCAGTACTTC. Translation: CSVTGGQGVETQYF.

The CDR3: CASSLGVEQYF. CDR3 coding DNA: TGTGCCAGCAGTTTAGGGGTCGAGCAGTACTTC. The genes are TRBV2 and TRBJ2-5, with D tentatively TRBD1 (5 bases). The tail of the sequence fits TRBJ2-7 better, so the J call may be wrong. Germline CDR1 reads SNHLY; CDR2 reads FYNNEI. The CDR3 is 11 residues long.

V and J are TRBV6-5 and TRBJ1-5, with D possibly TRBD1 on 5 matching bases. The CDR3 length is 16 residues. Trimming took 0 bases from V and 11 from J, leaving 20 bases between them. From germline, CDR1 is MNHEY and CDR2 SVGAGI. The CDR3 region has the DNA TGTGCCAGCAGTTACTCGCCCGGGACTGACGCTGGGGCCCAGCATTTT. This encodes CASSYSPGTDAGAQHF.

The chain combines TRBV7-8 with TRBJ1-5; 7 positions agree with TRBD1. The V gene's germline CDR1 is SGHVS and CDR2 FQNEAQ. This CDR3 region has 15 residues. V lost 1 base, J lost 4 bases, and 4 bases stayed unmatched. CDR3 region: CASSLGRGPNQPQHF. For the CDR3, the DNA is TGTGCCAGCAGCTTAGGAAGGGGGCCTAATCAGCCCCAGCATTTT.

The chain couples TRBV11-2 to TRBJ1-2, with TRBD1 identical over 7 bases. The CDR3 loop spans 14 amino acids. V lost 5 bases and J lost 6; bases outside the gene matches: 9. CDR1 and CDR2 (germline): SGHAT, FQNNGV. CDR3 in amino acids: CASSQYGTEDGYTF. The CDR3 DNA follows: TGTGCCAGCAGCCAATACGGGACAGAAGATGGCTACACCTTC.

This clone has only one observation. This sequence joins TRBV6-6 and TRBJ2-7, with D maybe TRBD2 (5 bases). This CDR3 is 15 amino acids long. Trimming shortened V by 5 bases and J by 2 bases, and 16 bases separated the two germline ends. CDR1 MNHNY and CDR2 SVGAGI come from the germline V gene (reference sequence). The CDR3: CASSQSRTSPYEQYF. The CDR3 DNA reads as TGTGCCAGCAGTCAAAGCCGGACTTCTCCCTACGAGCAGTACTTC.

The gene calls are TRBV5-1 and TRBJ2-5, with 10 bases aligning to TRBD1. This CDR3 contains 16 residues. The trim removed 6 bases at V and 1 base at J, leaving 9 bases unmatched. Looked up from germline, CDR1 is SGHRS and CDR2 is YFSETQ. CDR3 sequence reads: CASITTGTGVQETQYF. CDR3 DNA: TGCGCCAGCATTACTACAGGGACAGGGGTCCAAGAGACCCAGTACTTC.

V usage is TRBV7-9 and J usage is TRBJ2-7, with 9 bases matching TRBD2. Germline V gene lookup returns CDR1 SEHNR and CDR2 FQNEAQ (reference sequence). CDR3 length: 13 residues. The trim removed 6 bases at V and 7 bases at J, leaving 7 bases unmatched. The CDR3 spells CASRSSGIVEQYF. The CDR3 DNA reads TGTGCCAGCAGGTCTAGCGGGATAGTGGAGCAGTACTTC. The whole variable domain, filled in from reference TRBV7-9 and TRBJ2-7, reads DTGVSQNPRHKITKRGQNVTFRCDPISEHNRLYWYRQTLGQGPEFLTYFQNEAQLEKSRLLSDRFSAERPKGSFSTLEIQRTEQGDSAMYLCASRSSGIVEQYFGPGTRLTVT.

On this clone: At the DNA level, this CDR3 is encoded by other sequences in the same sample as well. The chain is built from TRBV5-1 and TRBJ2-7; TRBD1 matches at 8 bases. CDR1 SGHRS and CDR2 YFSETQ come from the germline V gene. J lost 3 bases, V lost 4 bases, and 3 bases had no gene match. This CDR3 is 13 amino acids long. This CDR3 is CASSTGQGYEQYF. The CDR3 DNA reads as TGCGCCAGCAGCACCGGACAGGGCTACGAGCAGTACTTC.

The chain has TRBV6-1 and TRBJ2-7; D uncertain. The ends were cut back, 6 bases at V and 2 bases at J, with 14 bases in the middle. The CDR3 runs to 14 residues. Germline loops: CDR1 MNHNS, CDR2 SASEGT. The CDR3 DNA follows: TGTGCCAGCAGGCCCGATTGGGTCGCCTACGAGCAGTACTTC. This sequence encodes CASRPDWVAYEQYF.